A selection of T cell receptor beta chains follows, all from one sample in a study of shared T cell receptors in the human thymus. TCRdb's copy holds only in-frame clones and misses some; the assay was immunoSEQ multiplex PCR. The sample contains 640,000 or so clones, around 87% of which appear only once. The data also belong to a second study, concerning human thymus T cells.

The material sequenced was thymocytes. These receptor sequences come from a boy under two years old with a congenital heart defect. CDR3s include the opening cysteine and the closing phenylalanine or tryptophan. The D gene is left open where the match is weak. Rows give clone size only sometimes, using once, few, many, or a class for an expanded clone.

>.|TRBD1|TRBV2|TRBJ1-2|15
CASPDQDRANYGYTF
TGTGCCAGCCCCGACCAGGACAGGGCAAACTATGGCTACACCTTC
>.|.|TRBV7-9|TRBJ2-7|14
CASSLGRQPYEQYF
TGTGCCAGCAGCTTAGGTAGACAACCCTACGAGCAGTACTTC
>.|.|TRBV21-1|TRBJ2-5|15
CASSKEASGGETQYF
TGTGCCAGCAGCAAAGAGGCCAGTGGAGGGGAGACCCAGTACTTC
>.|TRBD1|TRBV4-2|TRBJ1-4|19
CASSHIRTGGSATNEKLFF
TGTGCCAGCAGCCATATAAGGACAGGGGGGTCTGCAACTAATGAAAAACTGTTTTTT
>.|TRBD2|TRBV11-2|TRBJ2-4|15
CASRQRLADKNIQYF
TGTGCCAGCAGGCAGAGACTAGCGGACAAAAACATTCAGTACTTC
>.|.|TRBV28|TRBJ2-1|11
CASSLAGEQFF
TGTGCCAGCAGTTTAGCAGGGGAGCAGTTCTTC
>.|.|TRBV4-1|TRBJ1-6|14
CASSHGGGNSPLHF
TGCGCCAGCAGCCACGGGGGGGGGAATTCACCCCTCCACTTT
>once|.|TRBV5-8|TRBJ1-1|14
CASSLGGRGTEAFF
TGTGCCAGCAGCTTGGGAGGGCGAGGTACTGAAGCTTTCTTT
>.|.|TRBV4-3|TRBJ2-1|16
CASSQDRGTVYNEQFF
TGCGCCAGCAGCCAAGATCGGGGGACAGTCTACAATGAGCAGTTCTTC
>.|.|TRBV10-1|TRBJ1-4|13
CASSEGGDGKLFF
TGCGCCAGCAGTGAGGGGGGGGACGGAAAACTGTTTTTT
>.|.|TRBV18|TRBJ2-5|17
CASSPPLTEVLSETQYF
TGTGCCAGCTCACCACCTTTGACAGAGGTGTTGTCGGAGACCCAGTACTTC
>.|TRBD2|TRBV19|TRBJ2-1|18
CASSILLAGDNPYNEQFF
TGTGCCAGTAGTATTTTGCTAGCGGGAGATAACCCCTACAATGAGCAGTTCTTC
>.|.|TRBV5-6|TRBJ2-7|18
CASSLVCGCQGPSYEQYF
TGTGCCAGCAGCTTGGTCTGTGGCTGCCAGGGGCCATCCTACGAGCAGTACTTC
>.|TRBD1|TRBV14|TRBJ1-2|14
CASSFTTGAPGYTF
TGTGCCAGCAGCTTTACGACAGGGGCCCCTGGCTACACCTTC
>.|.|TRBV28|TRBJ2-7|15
CASSLTGAGDYEQYF
TGTGCCAGCAGCCTCACGGGAGCGGGCGACTACGAGCAGTACTTC